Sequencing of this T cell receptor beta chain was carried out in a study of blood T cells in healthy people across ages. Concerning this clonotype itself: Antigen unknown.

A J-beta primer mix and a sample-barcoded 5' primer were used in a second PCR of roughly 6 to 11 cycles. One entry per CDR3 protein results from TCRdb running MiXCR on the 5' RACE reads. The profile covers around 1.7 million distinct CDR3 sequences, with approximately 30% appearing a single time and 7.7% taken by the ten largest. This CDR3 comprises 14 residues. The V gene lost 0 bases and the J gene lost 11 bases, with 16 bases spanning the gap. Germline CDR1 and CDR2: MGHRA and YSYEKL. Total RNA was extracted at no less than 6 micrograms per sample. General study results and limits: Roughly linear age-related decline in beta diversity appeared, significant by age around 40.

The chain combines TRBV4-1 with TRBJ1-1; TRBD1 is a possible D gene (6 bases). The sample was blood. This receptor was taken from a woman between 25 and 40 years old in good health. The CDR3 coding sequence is TGCGCCAGCAGCCAAGATCGTCGGGGGCTGATGGCTTTCTTT. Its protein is CASSQDRRGLMAFF.